Given below is one T cell receptor beta chain in context. The source of the sample is a study of blood T cell repertoires in COVID-19. Across the whole study: Acute and convalescent COVID-19 specimens originated in the United States, Italy and Spain. Sources were T cells, B-cell-depleted T cells, or PBMCs; the material itself was cDNA or gDNA.

Per the original methods: Reference gene primer amplification yielded estimated nucleated cell counts. Method: immunoSEQ multiplex PCR; TCRdb's copy keeps in-frame clones and lacks some. V and J calls plus clone size are reproduced from that table; the DNA served to infer D and trimming. The table has 220,000 or so clones, under 90% seen once. Germline CDR1 is SGHTA and CDR2 is FQGNSA. The CDR3 contains 15 residues. V lost 3 bases to trimming and J lost 4 bases; unmatched junction nucleotides: 3. This sequence originates from a woman of 80 years or more with acute or convalescent COVID-19. This chain joins TRBV7-2 and TRBJ2-1; 10 positions agree with TRBD2. Sequencing was done on a sample of peripheral blood. This chain's CDR3 is CASSFSGGKYNEQFF. CDR3 nucleotides: TGTGCCAGCAGCTTTAGCGGGGGGAAGTACAATGAGCAGTTCTTC. The variable domain in full, completed from reference TRBV7-2 and TRBJ2-1, reads GAGVSQSPSNKVTEKGKDVELRCDPISGHTALYWYRQSLGQGLEFLIYFQGNSAPDKSGLPSDRFSAERTGGSVSTLTIQRTQQEDSAVYLCASSFSGGKYNEQFFGPGTRLTVL.